The rows below give T cell receptor beta chains drawn from one sample of a study of shared clonotypes between healthy human individuals. Libraries were prepared by immunoSEQ multiplex PCR; TCRdb keeps only in-frame clonotypes and omits some of them. Altogether around 100,000 clones are present, 67% being singletons, with the ten largest covering over 35%. What was sequenced was memory CD8+ T cells sorted from blood. All receptors come from a man aged 25-40 years in good health. Each CDR3 is given with its conserved first and last residue. The order of the fields is J gene, V gene, clone size, D gene, CDR3 protein, CDR3 DNA. A D gene is named only where the DNA matches it firmly. A clone size is listed for some rows: how often the clone was seen (once, few, many), or a class if it is expanded.

TRBJ2-1 TRBV27 NA TRBD2 CASSLSSGSSYNEQFF TGTGCCAGCAGTTTATCTAGCGGGAGTTCCTACAATGAGCAGTTCTTC
TRBJ2-6 TRBV11-3 NA NA CASRVRANVLTF TGTGCCAGCAGGGTAAGGGCCAACGTCCTGACTTTC
TRBJ2-7 TRBV10-3 once NA CAIRGGQLTYEQYF TGTGCCATCCGAGGTGGACAACTAACCTACGAGCAGTACTTC
TRBJ2-3 TRBV7-2 NA NA CASSPTPPQWYF TGTGCCAGCAGCCCCACCCCCCCACAGTGGTATTTT
TRBJ2-4 TRBV9 few NA CASSPEGVLAKNIQYF TGTGCCAGCAGCCCAGAAGGGGTATTGGCCAAAAACATTCAGTACTTC
TRBJ2-7 TRBV5-5 NA NA CASSLVTTTYEQYF TGTGCCAGCAGCTTGGTCACAACTACTTACGAGCAGTACTTC
TRBJ2-2 TRBV4-1 NA TRBD1 CASSHNTDRESVGELFF TGCGCCAGCAGCCACAATACTGACAGGGAGTCTGTCGGGGAGCTGTTTTTT
TRBJ1-2 TRBV6-6 NA NA CASSYVGGRIGYTF TGTGCCAGCAGTTACGTGGGGGGGCGCATCGGCTACACCTTC
TRBJ1-1 TRBV5-1 NA NA CASSSYGTEAFF TGCGCCAGCAGCTCCTATGGAACTGAAGCTTTCTTT
TRBJ2-2 TRBV6-4 few NA CASSGEGNTGELFF TGTGCCAGCAGTGGAGAGGGAAACACCGGGGAGCTGTTTTTT
TRBJ1-1 TRBV6-4 few NA CASSEIPNTEAFF TGTGCCAGCAGTGAGATACCGAACACTGAAGCTTTCTTT
TRBJ2-1 TRBV29-1 few NA CSVDPDGGNEQFF TGCAGCGTTGACCCGGACGGGGGAAATGAGCAGTTCTTC
TRBJ1-2 TRBV19 NA NA CASSIIRDYGYTF TGTGCCAGTAGTATCATCAGGGACTATGGCTACACCTTC
TRBJ2-7 TRBV5-1 NA NA CASSFSTQPSYEQYF TGCGCCAGCAGCTTTTCTACACAGCCCTCCTACGAGCAGTACTTC
TRBJ2-3 TRBV5-6 many NA CASSLWFSGTSTDTQYF TGTGCCAGCAGCTTGTGGTTTAGCGGAACTAGCACAGATACGCAGTATTTT
TRBJ2-7 TRBV5-1 NA NA CASSAAYEQYF TGCGCCAGCTCGGCAGCCTACGAGCAGTACTTC
TRBJ1-1 TRBV19 NA NA CASSLEGLGTEAFF TGTGCCAGTAGTCTCGAAGGTCTCGGCACTGAAGCTTTCTTT
TRBJ2-7 TRBV18 NA NA CASSPGRFNEQYF TGTGCCAGCTCACCTGGGAGGTTCAACGAGCAGTACTTC
TRBJ2-3 TRBV5-1 NA TRBD2 CASSMLAGLADTQYF TGCGCCAGCAGCATGCTAGCGGGATTGGCAGATACGCAGTATTTT
TRBJ2-7 TRBV19 NA TRBD2 CASSRQEGLAGADEQYF TGTGCCAGTAGTCGGCAGGAGGGACTAGCGGGAGCAGACGAGCAGTACTTC
TRBJ2-3 TRBV25-1 once NA CASSDPRDGSSRRAQYF TGTGCCAGCAGTGACCCCCGGGACGGGTCCTCTCGTAGGGCGCAGTATTTT
TRBJ2-3 TRBV11-3 NA TRBD2 CASSPGGTSTDTQYF TGTGCCAGCAGCCCCGGGGGGACGAGCACAGATACGCAGTATTTT
TRBJ2-1 TRBV7-2 NA NA CASSLGNNEQFF TGTGCCAGCAGCTTAGGGAACAATGAGCAGTTCTTC
TRBJ2-7 TRBV28 NA TRBD2 CASSTGLAAIYEQYF TGTGCCAGCAGCACGGGACTAGCTGCAATCTACGAGCAGTACTTC
TRBJ2-1 TRBV6-1 few TRBD2 CASKRGSGRNEQFF TGTGCCAGCAAGAGGGGTAGCGGGAGGAATGAGCAGTTCTTC
TRBJ1-1 TRBV25-1 NA NA CASSEFDRTNTEAFF TGTGCCAGCAGTGAATTTGACAGGACGAACACTGAAGCTTTCTTT
TRBJ1-1 TRBV30 NA NA CAWSVTGAVNTEAFF TGTGCCTGGAGTGTAACGGGCGCGGTTAACACTGAAGCTTTCTTT
TRBJ1-3 TRBV4-3 NA NA CASSQDRSGNTIYF TGCGCCAGCAGCCAAGACCGCTCTGGAAACACCATATATTTT
TRBJ1-2 TRBV4-3 NA NA CASSQEVLGNYGYTF TGCGCCAGCAGCCAAGAAGTCTTGGGTAACTATGGCTACACCTTC
TRBJ1-2 TRBV7-9 many NA CASSLGQINYGYTF TGTGCCAGCAGCCTAGGACAGATCAACTATGGCTACACCTTC
TRBJ1-5 TRBV14 NA NA CASSQGYPGSNQPQHF TGTGCCAGCAGCCAAGGGTACCCGGGTAGCAATCAGCCCCAGCATTTT